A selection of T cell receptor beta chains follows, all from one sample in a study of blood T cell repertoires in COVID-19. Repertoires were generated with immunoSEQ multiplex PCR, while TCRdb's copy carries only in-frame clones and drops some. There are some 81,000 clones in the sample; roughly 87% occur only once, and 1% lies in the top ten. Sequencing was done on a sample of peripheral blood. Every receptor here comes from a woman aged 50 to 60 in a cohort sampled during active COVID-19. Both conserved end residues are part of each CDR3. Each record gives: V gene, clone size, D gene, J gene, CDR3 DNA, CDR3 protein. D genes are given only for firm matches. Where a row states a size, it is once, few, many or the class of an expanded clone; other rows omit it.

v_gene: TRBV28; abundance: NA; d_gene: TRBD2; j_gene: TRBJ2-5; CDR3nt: TGTGCCAGCAGTTCAGGGGCTAGCGGGAGAAGAGAGACCCAGTACTTC; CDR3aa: CASSSGASGRRETQYF
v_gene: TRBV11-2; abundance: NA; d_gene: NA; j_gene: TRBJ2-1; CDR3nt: TGTGCCAGCAGCTTAGGCCCTAGCTTGGGTACGAATCGGGTCAATGAGCAGTTCTTC; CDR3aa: CASSLGPSLGTNRVNEQFF
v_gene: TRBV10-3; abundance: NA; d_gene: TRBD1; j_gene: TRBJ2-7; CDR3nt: TGTGCCATCAAGACAGGGGAAACAAGCGAGCAGTACTTC; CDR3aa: CAIKTGETSEQYF
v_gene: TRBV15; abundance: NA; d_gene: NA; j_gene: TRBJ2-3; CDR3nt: TGTGCCACCAGCTTTCATGCGGGGCTAGACCATACGCAGTATTTT; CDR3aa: CATSFHAGLDHTQYF
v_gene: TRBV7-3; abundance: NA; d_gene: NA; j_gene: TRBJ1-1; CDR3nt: TGTGCCAGCAGCTTAATACAGGGCACTGAAGCTTTCTTT; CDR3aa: CASSLIQGTEAFF
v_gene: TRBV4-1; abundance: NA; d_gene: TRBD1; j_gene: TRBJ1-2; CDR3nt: TGCGCCAGCAGCCCGCGACAGGGGGCAATCTATGGCTACACCTTC; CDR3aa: CASSPRQGAIYGYTF
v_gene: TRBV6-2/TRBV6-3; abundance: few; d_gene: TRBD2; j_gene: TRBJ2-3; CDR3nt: TGTGCCAGCAGTTTTGCTAGCGGCAGCACAGATACGCAGTATTTT; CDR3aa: CASSFASGSTDTQYF
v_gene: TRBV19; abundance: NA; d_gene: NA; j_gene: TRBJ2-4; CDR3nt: TGTGCCAGTAGTATGACAGAAAACATTCAGTACTTC; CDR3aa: CASSMTENIQYF
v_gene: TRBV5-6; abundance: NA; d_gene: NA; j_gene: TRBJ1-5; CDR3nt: TGTGCCAGCAGCTTCAGGGGAAGGAGCAATCAGCCCCAGCATTTT; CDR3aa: CASSFRGRSNQPQHF
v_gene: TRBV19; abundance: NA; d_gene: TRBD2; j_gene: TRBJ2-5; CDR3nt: TGTGCCAGTAGTACCGGGGGGGCAGAGACCCAGTACTTC; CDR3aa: CASSTGGAETQYF
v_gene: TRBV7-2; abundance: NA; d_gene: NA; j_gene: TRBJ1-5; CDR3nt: TGTGCCAGCAGCTTACGGGGGGTCAGCGACGAGGATCAGCCCCAGCATTTT; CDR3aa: CASSLRGVSDEDQPQHF
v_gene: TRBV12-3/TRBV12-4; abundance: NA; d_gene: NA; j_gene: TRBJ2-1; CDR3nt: TGTGCCAGCACCCGGACAGTAACCCAGGGGCAGTTCTTC; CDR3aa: CASTRTVTQGQFF
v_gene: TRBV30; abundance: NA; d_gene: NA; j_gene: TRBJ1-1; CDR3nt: TGTGCCTGGAGTGTAACAGCGAACACTGAAGCTTTCTTT; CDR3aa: CAWSVTANTEAFF
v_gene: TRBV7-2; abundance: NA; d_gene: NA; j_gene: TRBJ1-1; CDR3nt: TGTGCCAGCAGCTTAGCAAGCGGTTGGGGGGGCACTGAAGCTTTCTTT; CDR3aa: CASSLASGWGGTEAFF
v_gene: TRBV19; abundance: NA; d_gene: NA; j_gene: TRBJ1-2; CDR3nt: TGTGCCAGTAGATTAGATATCAACTATGGCTACACCTTC; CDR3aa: CASRLDINYGYTF
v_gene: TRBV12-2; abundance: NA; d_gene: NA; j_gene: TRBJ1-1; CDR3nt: TGTGCAAGTCGTCCCACAGGGGACGGCGTGAACACTGAAGCTTTCTTT; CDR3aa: CASRPTGDGVNTEAFF
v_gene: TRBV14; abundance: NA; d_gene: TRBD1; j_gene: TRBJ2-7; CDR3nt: TGTGCCAGCAGCCTTAGAAGGACAGGTACCTACGAGCAGTACTTC; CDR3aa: CASSLRRTGTYEQYF
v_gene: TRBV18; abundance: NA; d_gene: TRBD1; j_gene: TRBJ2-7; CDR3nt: TGTGCCAGCTCACTAGGACAGGGGACGGAGGAGCAGTACTTC; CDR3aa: CASSLGQGTEEQYF
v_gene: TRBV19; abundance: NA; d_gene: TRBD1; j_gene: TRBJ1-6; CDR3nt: TGTGCCAGTATAAAGGGGGCCGGGGAACCCCTCCACTTT; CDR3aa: CASIKGAGEPLHF
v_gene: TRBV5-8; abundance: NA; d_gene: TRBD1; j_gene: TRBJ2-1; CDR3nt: TGTGCCAGCAGCCGGGACAGTCCTAAAGAGCAGTTCTTC; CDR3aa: CASSRDSPKEQFF
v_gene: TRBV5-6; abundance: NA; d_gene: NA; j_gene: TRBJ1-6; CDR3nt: TGTGCCAGCAGCTTATCGGGTAATTCACCCCTCCACTTT; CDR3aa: CASSLSGNSPLHF
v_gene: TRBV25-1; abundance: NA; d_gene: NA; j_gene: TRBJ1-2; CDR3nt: TGTGCCAGCAGTGAATGGGGAGGGTTCTATGGCTACACCTTC; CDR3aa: CASSEWGGFYGYTF
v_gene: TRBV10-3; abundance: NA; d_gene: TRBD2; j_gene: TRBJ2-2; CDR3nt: TGTGCCACCACTAGCGGGAGCGGCGGGGAGCTGTTTTTT; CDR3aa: CATTSGSGGELFF
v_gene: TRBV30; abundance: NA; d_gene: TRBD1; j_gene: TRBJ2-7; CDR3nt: TGTGCCTGGAGGCGGGGACAGGGGGCGTCCTACGAGCAGTACTTC; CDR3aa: CAWRRGQGASYEQYF
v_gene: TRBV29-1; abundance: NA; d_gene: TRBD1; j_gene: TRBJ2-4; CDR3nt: TGCAGCGTGACCGGACAGGGTGAAAACATTCAGTACTTC; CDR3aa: CSVTGQGENIQYF
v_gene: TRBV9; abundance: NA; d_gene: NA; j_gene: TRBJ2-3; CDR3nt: TGTGCCAGCAGCCCAGACTTAGATACGCAGTATTTT; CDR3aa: CASSPDLDTQYF
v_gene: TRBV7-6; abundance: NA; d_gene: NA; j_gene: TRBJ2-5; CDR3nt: TGTGCCAGCAGCTTAGAGGTAGCCCCCACTCGGGAGACCCAGTACTTC; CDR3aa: CASSLEVAPTRETQYF
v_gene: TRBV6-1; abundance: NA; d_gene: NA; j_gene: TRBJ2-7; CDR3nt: TGTGCCAGCAGTGACAGAGGCAGGGGGAGGCCCTACGAGCAGTACTTC; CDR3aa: CASSDRGRGRPYEQYF